One T cell receptor beta chain is described in this entry. The antigen is undetermined. Study outcomes and limitations: Tumor memory CD4+ T cell TCR gene usage clustered with blood and lymph node memory CD4+ cells and lymph node naive CD4+ cells.

TCRdb recomputed calls from the 5' RACE reads with MiXCR, one row per CDR3 protein. This table has 6,500 to 8,500 distinct CDR3 sequences, approximately 40% appearing once. The CDR3 length is 15 residues. The germline CDR1 and CDR2 sequences are WSHSY and SAAADI. Losses at the gene ends were 8 bases for V and 1 base for J; bases not matched to a gene: 8. Sequences were obtained from tumor-infiltrating memory CD4+ T cells sorted from the breast tumor. Subset denoted: memory CD4+ T cells, CD4+CD45RO+CD25-. This TCR derives from a female donor with breast cancer. This chain connects TRBV10-2 to TRBJ2-1; TRBD2 aligns across 7 bases. The CDR3 protein is CASDGWTSSYNEQFF. The CDR3 DNA is TGCGCCAGCGACGGTTGGACTAGTTCCTACAATGAGCAGTTCTTC.